Each of the 6 T cell receptor beta chains below was sequenced from the same sample in a study of T cell repertoires in cytomegalovirus infection. One entry per CDR3 protein results from TCRdb running MiXCR on the reads. The data show more than 150,000 distinct CDR3 sequences, with 28% seen just once and roughly 29% held by the top ten. Sequencing input: PBMCs. All receptors derive from a human donor in good health (CMV status not recorded). Some clones in this sample may be carry-over from other donors' samples.

This clonotype was counted between two and nine times. This rearrangement joins TRBV12-5 to TRBJ2-3; D is unresolved. CDR1 is LGHNT, CDR2 FRNRAP, per germline. CDR3 size: 10 residues. The V end lost 5 bases, the J end lost 9 bases, and 6 bases lay between the germline ends. CDR3 sequence reads: CASGRPTQYF. DNA for the CDR3: TGTGCTAGTGGTCGGCCGACGCAGTATTTT.

The rearrangement links TRBV7-9 to TRBJ2-7; D is possibly TRBD1 or TRBD2 (7 bases each). The germline gives CDR1 SEHNR, CDR2 FQNEAQ (reference sequence). The CDR3 loop spans 15 amino acids. V lost 1 base to trimming and J lost 2 bases, with 12 bases between them. The CDR3 is CASSLVSGGAYEQYF. For the CDR3, the DNA is TGTGCCAGCAGCTTAGTGTCAGGGGGGGCCTACGAGCAGTACTTC.

The chain recombines TRBV6-2 or TRBV6-3 with TRBJ2-5; the D is unclear. Germline CDR1 MNHEY, CDR2 SVGEGT. The V and J ends lost 5 bases and 5 bases respectively, with 18 bases between them. The length of the CDR3 is 15 residues. CDR3 sequence (DNA): TGTGCCAGCAGTAATGGACCTTCAACGGGCGAGACCCAGTACTTC. As protein: CASSNGPSTGETQYF.

The chain couples TRBV6-1 to TRBJ1-2; D may be TRBD1 (5 bases). Germline values: CDR1 MNHNS, CDR2 SASEGT. This CDR3 comprises 15 residues. Trimming shortened V by 6 bases and J by 4 bases, and 18 bases separated the two germline ends. The CDR3 DNA is TGTGCCAGCAGCAGCCGGGACGGCCTGGGCTATGGCTACACCTTC. This translates into CASSSRDGLGYGYTF.

This clonotype was picked up many times. The chain uses TRBV7-2 and TRBJ1-2; the D gene is possibly TRBD1 (5 bases). Germline CDR1 SGHTA, CDR2 FQGNSA. This CDR3 is 13 amino acids long. The ends were cut back, 1 base at V and 4 bases at J, with 7 bases in the middle. This chain's CDR3 is CASSLVQAYGYTF. The CDR3 nucleotides are TGTGCCAGCAGCTTAGTACAGGCCTATGGCTACACCTTC.

The chain links TRBV6-6 to TRBJ1-5; 8 bases line up with TRBD1. This CDR3 region has 14 residues. J was trimmed by 3 bases and V by 6 bases; bases with no gene match: 4. The germline V gene has CDR1 MNHNY and CDR2 SVGAGI (reference sequence). The CDR3 region has the DNA TGTGCCAGCAGCACGGACAGGGTCAATCAGCCCCAGCATTTT. Its protein product is CASSTDRVNQPQHF.